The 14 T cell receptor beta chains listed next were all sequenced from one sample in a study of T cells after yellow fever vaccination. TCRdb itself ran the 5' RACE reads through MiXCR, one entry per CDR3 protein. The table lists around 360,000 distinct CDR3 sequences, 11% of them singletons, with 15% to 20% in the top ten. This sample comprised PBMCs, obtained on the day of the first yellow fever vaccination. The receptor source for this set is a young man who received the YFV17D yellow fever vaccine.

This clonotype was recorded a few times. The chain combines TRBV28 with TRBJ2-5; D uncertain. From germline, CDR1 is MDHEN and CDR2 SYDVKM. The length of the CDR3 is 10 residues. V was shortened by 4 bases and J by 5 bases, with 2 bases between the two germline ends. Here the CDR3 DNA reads TGTGCCAGCAGTTACGAGACCCAGTACTTC. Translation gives CASSYETQYF. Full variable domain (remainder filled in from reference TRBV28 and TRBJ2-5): DVKVTQSSRYLVKRTGEKVFLECVQDMDHENMFWYRQDPGLGLRLIYFSYDVKMKEKGDIPEGYSVSREKKERFSLILESASTNQTSMYLCASSYETQYFGPGTRLLVL.

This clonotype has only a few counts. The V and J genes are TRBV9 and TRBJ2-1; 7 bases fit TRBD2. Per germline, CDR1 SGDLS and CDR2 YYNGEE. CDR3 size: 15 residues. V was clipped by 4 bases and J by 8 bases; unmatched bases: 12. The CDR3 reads CASSPAGRVRYEQFF. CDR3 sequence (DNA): TGTGCCAGCAGCCCGGCGGGGAGGGTCCGCTATGAGCAGTTCTTC.

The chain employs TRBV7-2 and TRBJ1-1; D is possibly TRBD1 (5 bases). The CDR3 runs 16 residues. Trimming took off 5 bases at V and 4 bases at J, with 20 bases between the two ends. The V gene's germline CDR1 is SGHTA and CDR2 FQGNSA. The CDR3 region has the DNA TGTGCCAGCAGCCTACCCGGTGGGGCATTTTTCACTGAAGCTTTCTTT. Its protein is CASSLPGGAFFTEAFF.

In DNA, the CDR3 is TGTGCCAGCAGTTCAGCGGGGGGGCCTGGGAAGACCCAGTACTTC. It specifies CASSSAGGPGKTQYF. The J gene is TRBJ2-5, the V gene TRBV7-2; 10 nucleotides align to TRBD2. Germline CDR1 SGHTA, CDR2 FQGNSA. V lost 6 bases and J lost 6; bases outside the gene matches: 10. This CDR3 region has 15 residues. Drawing the rest from reference TRBV7-2 and TRBJ2-5, the complete variable domain is GAGVSQSPSNKVTEKGKDVELRCDPISGHTALYWYRQSLGQGLEFLIYFQGNSAPDKSGLPSDRFSAERTGGSVSTLTIQRTQQEDSAVYLCASSSAGGPGKTQYFGPGTRLLVL.

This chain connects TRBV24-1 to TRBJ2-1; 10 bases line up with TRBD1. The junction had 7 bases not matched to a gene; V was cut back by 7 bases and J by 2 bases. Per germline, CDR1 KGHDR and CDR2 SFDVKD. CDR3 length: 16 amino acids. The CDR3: CATRRGGQGPYNEQFF. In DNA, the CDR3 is TGTGCCACCAGACGAGGGGGACAGGGGCCCTACAATGAGCAGTTCTTC.

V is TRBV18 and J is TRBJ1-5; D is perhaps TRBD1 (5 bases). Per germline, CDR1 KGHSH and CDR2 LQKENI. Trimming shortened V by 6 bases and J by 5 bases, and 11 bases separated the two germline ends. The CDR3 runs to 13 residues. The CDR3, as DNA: TGTGCCAGCTCGGCAGGGCGTGATCAGCCCCAGCATTTT. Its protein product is CASSAGRDQPQHF.

CDR3 loop: CASSLLREGETQYF. The CDR3 DNA reads as TGTGCCAGCAGCTTATTAAGGGAGGGTGAGACCCAGTACTTC. The V call is TRBV7-2, the J call TRBJ2-5, with TRBD2 matching 7 bases. The V gene's germline CDR1 is SGHTA and CDR2 FQGNSA. The V gene end was trimmed by 2 bases and the J gene end by 5 bases; junction bases not matched to a gene: 5. There are 14 residues in the CDR3.

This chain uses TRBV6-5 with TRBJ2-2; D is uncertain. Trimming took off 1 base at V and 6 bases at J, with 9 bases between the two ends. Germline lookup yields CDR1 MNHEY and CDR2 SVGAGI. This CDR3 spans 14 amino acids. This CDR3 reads CASSYWSRPGELFF. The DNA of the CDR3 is TGTGCCAGCAGTTACTGGTCCAGGCCCGGGGAGCTGTTTTTT.

The CDR3 DNA reads as TGTGCCAGCAGCCAAATGGGGACAGGAAACGAGCAGTACTTC. Translation gives CASSQMGTGNEQYF. The chain employs TRBV14 and TRBJ2-7; 8 bases match TRBD1. CDR3 length: 14 residues. The germline gives CDR1 SGHDN, CDR2 FVKESK. The J segment lost 5 bases and the V segment lost 2 bases, leaving 5 bases of the junction unmatched.

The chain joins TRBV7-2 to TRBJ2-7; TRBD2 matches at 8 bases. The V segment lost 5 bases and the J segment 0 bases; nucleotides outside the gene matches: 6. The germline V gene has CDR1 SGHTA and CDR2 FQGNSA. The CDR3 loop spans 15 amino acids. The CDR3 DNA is TGTGCCAGCAGCCGGGGGGGGGCATCCTCCTACGAGCAGTACTTC. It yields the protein CASSRGGASSYEQYF.

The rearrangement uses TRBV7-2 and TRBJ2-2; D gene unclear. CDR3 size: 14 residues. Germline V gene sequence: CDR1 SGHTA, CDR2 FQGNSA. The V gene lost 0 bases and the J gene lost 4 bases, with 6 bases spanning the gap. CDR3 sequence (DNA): TGTGCCAGCAGCTTAGCCAGCCGCACCGGGGAGCTGTTTTTT. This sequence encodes CASSLASRTGELFF.

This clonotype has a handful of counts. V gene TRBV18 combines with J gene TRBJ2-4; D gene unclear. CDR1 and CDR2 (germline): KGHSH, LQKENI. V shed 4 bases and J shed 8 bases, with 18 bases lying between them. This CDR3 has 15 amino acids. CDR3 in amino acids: CASSQMSTRGDIQYF. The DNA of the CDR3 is TGTGCCAGCTCACAGATGTCTACCCGAGGCGACATTCAGTACTTC.

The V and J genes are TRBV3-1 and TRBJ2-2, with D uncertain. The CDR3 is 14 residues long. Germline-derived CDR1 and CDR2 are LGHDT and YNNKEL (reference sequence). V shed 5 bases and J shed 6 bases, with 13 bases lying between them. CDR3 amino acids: CASSSNNSPGELFF. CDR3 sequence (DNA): TGTGCCAGCAGCTCTAATAATTCCCCCGGGGAGCTGTTTTTT.

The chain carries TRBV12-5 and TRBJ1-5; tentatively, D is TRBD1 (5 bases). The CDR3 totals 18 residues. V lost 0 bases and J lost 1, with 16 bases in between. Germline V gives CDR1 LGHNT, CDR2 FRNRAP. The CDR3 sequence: CASGLVLGRDQSNQPQHF. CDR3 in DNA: TGTGCTAGTGGTTTGGTACTGGGCAGGGACCAAAGCAATCAGCCCCAGCATTTT.